One T cell receptor (beta chain) is described in this entry. This record comes from a study of blood T cell repertoires in COVID-19. Study processing details: Counts of nucleated cells, estimated from reference gene primer amplification, were obtained. Produced via immunoSEQ multiplex PCR; TCRdb's table is partial and in-frame only. D and trimming were read from the DNA, whereas the V and J calls and clone size are those reported in that table. In the table there are approximately 52,000 clones, 85% to 90% of which are singletons. The germline V and J ends were trimmed by 1 base and 0 bases, with 9 bases remaining between them. CDR1 LGHDT and CDR2 YNNKEL come from the germline V gene (reference sequence). The CDR3 has 16 residues.

V and J are TRBV3-1 (or the pseudogene TRBV3-2) and TRBJ1-4; D not resolved. The specimen was peripheral blood. The sequence derives from a human donor in a cohort sampled during active COVID-19. This CDR3 is CASSQGVQPTNEKLFF. The CDR3, as DNA: TGTGCCAGCAGCCAAGGAGTACAGCCAACTAATGAAAAACTGTTTTTT.